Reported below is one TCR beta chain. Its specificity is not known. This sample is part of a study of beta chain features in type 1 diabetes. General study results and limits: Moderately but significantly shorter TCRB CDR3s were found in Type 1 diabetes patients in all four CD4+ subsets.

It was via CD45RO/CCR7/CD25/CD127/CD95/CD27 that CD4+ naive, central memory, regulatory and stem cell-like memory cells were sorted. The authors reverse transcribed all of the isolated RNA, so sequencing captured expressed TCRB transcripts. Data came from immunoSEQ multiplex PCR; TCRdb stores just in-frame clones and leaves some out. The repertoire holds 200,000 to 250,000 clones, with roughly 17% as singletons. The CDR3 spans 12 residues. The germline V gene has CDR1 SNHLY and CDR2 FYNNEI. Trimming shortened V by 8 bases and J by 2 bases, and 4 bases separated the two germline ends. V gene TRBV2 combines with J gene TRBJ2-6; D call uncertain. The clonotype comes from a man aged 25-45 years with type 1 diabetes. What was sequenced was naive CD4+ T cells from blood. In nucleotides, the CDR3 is TGTGCCAGCCACACTGGGGCCAACGTCCTGACTTTC. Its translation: CASHTGANVLTF.